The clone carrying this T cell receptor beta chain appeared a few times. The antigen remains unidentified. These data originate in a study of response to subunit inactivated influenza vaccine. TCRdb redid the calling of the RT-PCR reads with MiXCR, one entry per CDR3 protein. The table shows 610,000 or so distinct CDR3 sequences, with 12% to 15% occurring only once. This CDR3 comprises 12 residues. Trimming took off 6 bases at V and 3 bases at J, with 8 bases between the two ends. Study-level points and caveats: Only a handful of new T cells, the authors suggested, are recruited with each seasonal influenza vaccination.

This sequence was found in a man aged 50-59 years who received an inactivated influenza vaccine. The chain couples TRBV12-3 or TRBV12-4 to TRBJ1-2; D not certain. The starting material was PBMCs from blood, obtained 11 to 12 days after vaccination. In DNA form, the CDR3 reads TGTGCCAGCAGGGAGGTTGACTATGGCTACACCTTC. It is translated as CASREVDYGYTF.